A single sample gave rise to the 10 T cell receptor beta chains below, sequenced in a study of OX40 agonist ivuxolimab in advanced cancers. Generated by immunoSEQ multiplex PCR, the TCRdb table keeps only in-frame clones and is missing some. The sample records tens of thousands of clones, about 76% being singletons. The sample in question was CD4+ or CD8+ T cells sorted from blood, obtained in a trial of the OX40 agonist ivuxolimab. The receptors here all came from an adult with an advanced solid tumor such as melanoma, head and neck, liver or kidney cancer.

The CDR3 protein is CASSLEGGTEAFF. Written as DNA, the CDR3 is TGTGCCAGCAGCTTAGAGGGGGGCACTGAAGCTTTCTTT. The chain joins TRBV11-1 to TRBJ1-1; perhaps TRBD1 as D (6 bases). The ends were cut back, 1 base at V and 4 bases at J, with 7 bases in the middle. Germline V gives CDR1 SGHAT, CDR2 FQDESV (reference sequence). CDR3 length equals 13 residues.

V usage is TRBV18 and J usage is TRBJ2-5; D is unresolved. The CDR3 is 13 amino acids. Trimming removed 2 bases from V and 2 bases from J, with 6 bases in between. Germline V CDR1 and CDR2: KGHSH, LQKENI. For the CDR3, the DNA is TGTGCCAGCTCACCATTACAGCAAGAGACCCAGTACTTC. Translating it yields CASSPLQQETQYF. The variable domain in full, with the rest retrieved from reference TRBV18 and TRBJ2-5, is NAGVMQNPRHLVRRRGQEARLRCSPMKGHSHVYWYRQLPEEGLKFMVYLQKENIIDESGMPKERFSAEFPKEGPSILRIQQVVRGDSAAYFCASSPLQQETQYFGPGTRLLVL.

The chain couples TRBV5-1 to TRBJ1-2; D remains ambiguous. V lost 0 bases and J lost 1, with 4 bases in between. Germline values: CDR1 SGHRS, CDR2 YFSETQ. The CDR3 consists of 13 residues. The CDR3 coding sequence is TGCGCCAGCAGCTTGGCGAATAACTATGGCTACACCTTC. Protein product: CASSLANNYGYTF. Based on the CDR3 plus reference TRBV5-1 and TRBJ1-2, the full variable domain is KAGVTQTPRYLIKTRGQQVTLSCSPISGHRSVSWYQQTPGQGLQFLFEYFSETQRNKGNFPGRFSGRQFSNSRSEMNVSTLELGDSALYLCASSLANNYGYTFGSGTRLTVV.

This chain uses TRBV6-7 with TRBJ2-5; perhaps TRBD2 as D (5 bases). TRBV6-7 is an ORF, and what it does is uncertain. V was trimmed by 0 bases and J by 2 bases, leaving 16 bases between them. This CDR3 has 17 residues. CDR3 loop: CASSYSRLGAVQETQYF. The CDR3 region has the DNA TGTGCCAGCAGTTACTCGAGATTAGGAGCGGTACAAGAGACCCAGTACTTC.

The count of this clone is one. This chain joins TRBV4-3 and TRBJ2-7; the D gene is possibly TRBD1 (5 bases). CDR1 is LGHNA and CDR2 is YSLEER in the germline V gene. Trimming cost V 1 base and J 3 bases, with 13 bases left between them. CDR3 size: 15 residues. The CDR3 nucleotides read TGCGCCAGCAGCCAAGGGATAGAAAGGGGCTACGAGCAGTACTTC. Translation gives CASSQGIERGYEQYF.

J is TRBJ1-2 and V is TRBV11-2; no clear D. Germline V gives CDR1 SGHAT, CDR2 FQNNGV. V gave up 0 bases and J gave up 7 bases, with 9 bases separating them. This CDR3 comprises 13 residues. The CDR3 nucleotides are TGTGCCAGCAGCTTAGATTCGAATGCTGGCTACACCTTC. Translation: CASSLDSNAGYTF.

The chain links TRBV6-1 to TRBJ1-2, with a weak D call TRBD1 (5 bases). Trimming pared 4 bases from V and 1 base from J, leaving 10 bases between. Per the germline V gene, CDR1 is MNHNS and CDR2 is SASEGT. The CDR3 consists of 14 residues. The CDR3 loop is CASSARTHNYGYTF. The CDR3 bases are TGTGCCAGCAGTGCCAGGACACATAACTATGGCTACACCTTC.

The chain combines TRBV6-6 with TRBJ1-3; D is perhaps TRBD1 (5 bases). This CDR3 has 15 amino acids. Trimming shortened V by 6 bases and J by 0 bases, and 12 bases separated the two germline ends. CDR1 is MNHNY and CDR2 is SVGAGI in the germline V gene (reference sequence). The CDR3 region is CASSRSGLSGNTIYF. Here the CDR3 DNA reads TGTGCCAGCAGCCGATCGGGACTCTCTGGAAACACCATATATTTT.

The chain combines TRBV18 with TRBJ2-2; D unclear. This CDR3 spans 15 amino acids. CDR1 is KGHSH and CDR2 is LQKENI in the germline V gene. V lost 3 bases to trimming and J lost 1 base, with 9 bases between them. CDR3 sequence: CASSPSWRNTGELFF. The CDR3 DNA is TGTGCCAGCTCACCGAGTTGGCGGAACACCGGGGAGCTGTTTTTT.

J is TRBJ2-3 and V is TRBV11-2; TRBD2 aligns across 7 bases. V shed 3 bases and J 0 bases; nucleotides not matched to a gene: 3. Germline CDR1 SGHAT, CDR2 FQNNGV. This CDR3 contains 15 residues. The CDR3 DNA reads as TGTGCCAGCAGCTTCCGCGGGGGAAGCACAGATACGCAGTATTTT. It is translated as CASSFRGGSTDTQYF. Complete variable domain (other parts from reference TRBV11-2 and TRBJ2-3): EAGVAQSPRYKIIEKRQSVAFWCNPISGHATLYWYQQILGQGPKLLIQFQNNGVVDDSQLPKDRFSAERLKGVDSTLKIQPAKLEDSAVYLCASSFRGGSTDTQYFGPGTRLTVL.